A single sample is the source of the 26 T cell receptor beta chains below, sequenced in a study of T cell responses to AZD1222 COVID-19 vaccine. Data came from immunoSEQ multiplex PCR; TCRdb stores just in-frame clones and leaves some out. The sample has roughly 160,000 clones; around nine tenths are singletons. Sequencing was performed on peripheral blood, taken on day 0 of AZD1222 vaccination. All receptors derive from an adult in good health.

The chain couples TRBV20-1 to TRBJ2-7, with no clear D. Trimming left V 5 bases short and J 3 bases short, with 8 bases between. The CDR3 is made up of 11 amino acids. CDR1 is DFQATT and CDR2 is SNEGSKA in the germline V gene (reference sequence). The CDR3 DNA is TGCAGTGCTCCCTACAGCTACGAGCAGTACTTC. Amino acid sequence: CSAPYSYEQYF.

This chain connects TRBV9 to TRBJ2-1; 8 positions agree with TRBD1. V shed 2 bases, J shed 2 bases, and the junction held 3 bases outside the gene matches. Germline V gene sequence: CDR1 SGDLS, CDR2 YYNGEE. The CDR3 runs to 15 residues. In DNA, the CDR3 is TGTGCCAGCAGCGTTGTACAGGGGGCCTACAATGAGCAGTTCTTC. Amino acid sequence: CASSVVQGAYNEQFF. The complete variable domain, with remaining parts taken from reference TRBV9 and TRBJ2-1, reads DSGVTQTPKHLITATGQRVTLRCSPRSGDLSVYWYQQSLDQGLQFLIQYYNGEERAKGNILERFSAQQFPDLHSELNLSSLELGDSALYFCASSVVQGAYNEQFFGPGTRLTVL.

This clone appeared a single time. This sequence joins TRBV28 and TRBJ1-4; D is unclear. Germline V gene data show CDR1 as MDHEN and CDR2 as SYDVKM. The CDR3 has 14 amino acids. V was cut by 3 bases and J by 7 bases, with 12 bases left in between. CDR3 DNA sequence: TGTGCCAGCAGTTTCCAGCATACACTTGAAAAACTGTTTTTT. Its translation: CASSFQHTLEKLFF. The whole variable domain, filled in from reference TRBV28 and TRBJ1-4, reads DVKVTQSSRYLVKRTGEKVFLECVQDMDHENMFWYRQDPGLGLRLIYFSYDVKMKEKGDIPEGYSVSREKKERFSLILESASTNQTSMYLCASSFQHTLEKLFFGSGTQLSVL.

The chain recombines TRBV29-1 with TRBJ2-3; 10 bases map to TRBD2. Germline trimming cut 7 bases from V and 4 bases from J; bases unmatched to any gene: 11. The CDR3 is 15 amino acids. The V gene's germline CDR1 is SQVTM and CDR2 ANQGSEA. The CDR3 loop reads CSAPGAGGRSDTQYF. The DNA for the CDR3 is TGCAGCGCTCCAGGAGCGGGAGGGCGCTCAGATACGCAGTATTTT.

The chain recombines TRBV30 with TRBJ1-2; TRBD1 might be the D (5 bases). Germline CDR1 and CDR2: GTSNPN and SVGIG (reference sequence). V was cut by 4 bases and J by 5 bases, with 14 bases left in between. The CDR3 is 13 amino acids. CDR3 DNA sequence: TGTGCCTGGAACGATGGCAGGGAGTATGGCTACACCTTC. The encoded protein is CAWNDGREYGYTF.

V is TRBV6-2 or TRBV6-3 and J is TRBJ1-2; 7 bases map to TRBD1. J lost 8 bases, V lost 5 bases, and 11 bases had no gene match. Germline lookup yields CDR1 MNHEY and CDR2 SVGEGT. CDR3 length: 14 amino acids. CDR3 sequence reads: CASSTLTGIGGYTF. The DNA for the CDR3 is TGTGCCAGCAGTACGCTGACAGGGATCGGCGGCTACACCTTC.

CDR3 sequence reads: CASSIRWGGYTF. The CDR3 DNA is TGTGCCAGCAGTATTCGGTGGGGAGGCTACACCTTC. The gene calls are TRBV25-1 and TRBJ1-2; no clear D gene. Trimming left V 5 bases short and J 8 bases short, with 12 bases between. This CDR3 region has 12 residues. The germline gives CDR1 MGHDK, CDR2 SYGVNS.

The chain recombines TRBV9 with TRBJ2-6; 8 bases map to TRBD1. CDR1 is SGDLS, CDR2 YYNGEE, per germline. Losses at the gene ends were 3 bases for V and 2 bases for J; bases not matched to a gene: 10. The length of the CDR3 is 18 residues. The CDR3 DNA follows: TGTGCCAGCAGCGAACGAGACAGGGGAGGCACTGGGGCCAACGTCCTGACTTTC. Protein: CASSERDRGGTGANVLTF. Full variable domain (outside the CDR3, taken from reference TRBV9 and TRBJ2-6): DSGVTQTPKHLITATGQRVTLRCSPRSGDLSVYWYQQSLDQGLQFLIQYYNGEERAKGNILERFSAQQFPDLHSELNLSSLELGDSALYFCASSERDRGGTGANVLTFGAGSRLTVL.

V usage is TRBV27 and J usage is TRBJ1-2; D is uncertain. The CDR3 consists of 13 residues. Germline CDR1 and CDR2: MNHEY and SMNVEV (reference sequence). V lost 5 bases to trimming and J lost 8 bases, with 15 bases between them. Here the CDR3 DNA reads TGTGCCAGCAGTCCAACCCCGGCGCGGGGCTACACCTTC. Its translation is CASSPTPARGYTF.

The gene calls are TRBV6-5 and TRBJ1-6; D gene ambiguous. The CDR3 spans 14 residues. Looked up from germline, CDR1 is MNHEY and CDR2 is SVGAGI. V was shortened by 6 bases and J by 9 bases, with 15 bases between the two germline ends. The CDR3, as DNA: TGTGCCAGCAGCGCCCGAGGTGATTCTTCACCCCTCCACTTT. Translating gives CASSARGDSSPLHF.

This clone has only a few counts. This chain uses TRBV10-3 with TRBJ1-5; maybe TRBD1 (5 bases). V was cut by 8 bases and J by 0 bases, with 11 bases left in between. From germline, CDR1 is ENHRY and CDR2 SYGVKD. The CDR3 runs to 14 residues. The CDR3 DNA reads as TGTGCCATCGGCGGGGCCGATAGCAATCAGCCCCAGCATTTT. It translates to CAIGGADSNQPQHF.

There are a few counts of this clone. The chain couples TRBV25-1 to TRBJ1-1; D call uncertain. V was cut by 5 bases and J by 1 base, with 8 bases left in between. The germline V gene encodes CDR1 MGHDK and CDR2 SYGVNS. The CDR3 is made up of 13 amino acids. CDR3 in amino acids: CASSSARNTEAFF. The CDR3 DNA reads as TGTGCCAGCAGTTCCGCACGGAACACTGAAGCTTTCTTT.

This clone appeared once. The chain employs TRBV6-5 and TRBJ1-2; TRBD1 is a possible D gene (6 bases). CDR1 MNHEY and CDR2 SVGAGI come from the germline V gene. The CDR3 has 13 residues. V lost 7 bases to trimming and J lost 14 bases, with 23 bases between them. CDR3 sequence (DNA): TGTGCCAGCAACACGGGGGCAGGGGCCTTGCAAACCTTC. Residues: CASNTGAGALQTF.

V is TRBV5-4 and J is TRBJ1-1; D not resolved. Germline loops: CDR1 SGHNT, CDR2 YYREEE (reference sequence). V lost 0 bases to trimming and J lost 2 bases, with 5 bases between them. The CDR3 covers 13 residues. CDR3 DNA: TGTGCCAGCAGCTTGGATGAAAACACTGAAGCTTTCTTT. Translation: CASSLDENTEAFF.

The V gene is TRBV24-1, the J gene TRBJ1-2; 8 nucleotides match TRBD1. The ends lost 4 bases at V and 8 bases at J; junction bases unmatched: 5. The V gene's germline CDR1 is KGHDR and CDR2 SFDVKD. This CDR3 region has 13 residues. The CDR3 DNA is TGTGCCACCAGTGACACAGGGGGGAACGGCTACACCTTC. Protein product: CATSDTGGNGYTF.

There are a few counts of this clone. The chain has TRBV19 and TRBJ1-1; no clear D gene. V lost 11 bases, J lost 8 bases, and 15 bases lay in between. CDR3 length: 11 residues. Germline CDR1 LNHDA, CDR2 SQIVND (reference sequence). CDR3 coding DNA: TGTGCCTCAAGGCGGCGAGGGGAAGCTTTCTTT. This gives the protein CASRRRGEAFF.

This clone showed up just a few times. The rearrangement uses TRBV6-2 or TRBV6-3 and TRBJ2-7, with 12 bases fitting TRBD2. The CDR3 has 16 amino acids. With 2 bases clipped from V and 5 bases from J, the junction kept 7 bases outside the gene matches. Germline-derived CDR1 and CDR2 are MNHEY and SVGEGT. CDR3 region: CASSYPLAGGLDEQYF. The CDR3 bases are TGTGCCAGCAGTTACCCCCTAGCGGGGGGGCTCGACGAGCAGTACTTC.

To note about this clone: At one end the junction does not follow the germline gene, possibly because of a read error. The J gene is TRBJ1-1, the V gene TRBV5-6, with 10 bases lining up with TRBD1. Germline V gives CDR1 SGHDT, CDR2 YYEEEE. The CDR3 loop spans 15 amino acids. The CDR3 DNA sequence: TGTGCCAGCAGTTTGGCCGGGACAGGGGCCACTGAAGCTTTCTTT. Translated: CASSLAGTGATEAFF.

The rearrangement uses TRBV7-9 and TRBJ1-2; D is unclear. The germline V and J ends were trimmed by 8 bases and 0 bases, with 13 bases remaining between them. The CDR3 runs to 14 residues. Germline loops: CDR1 SEHNR, CDR2 FQNEAQ (reference sequence). The CDR3 region is CASQPHTSNYGYTF. CDR3 in DNA: TGTGCCAGCCAACCACACACATCTAACTATGGCTACACCTTC.

V and J are TRBV19 and TRBJ2-5, with TRBD2 identical over 12 bases. The V and J ends lost 3 bases and 3 bases, in that order; junction bases with no gene match: 5. The CDR3 has 16 amino acids. Germline loops: CDR1 LNHDA, CDR2 SQIVND (reference sequence). The CDR3 DNA follows: TGTGCCAGTAGTATCACTAGCGGGAGGTGGGAAGAGACCCAGTACTTC. Translation gives CASSITSGRWEETQYF.

This clone was seen only a few times. The chain uses TRBV27 and TRBJ1-2; 8 nucleotides agree with TRBD1. Trimming took 8 bases from V and 4 from J; bases not matched to a gene: 12. The CDR3 consists of 15 residues. Germline CDR1 reads MNHEY; CDR2 reads SMNVEV (reference sequence). The CDR3 nucleotides read TGTGCCAGCTCCGCTCTCGGGACAGGTCCCTATGGCTACACCTTC. Residues: CASSALGTGPYGYTF.

This chain joins TRBV6-2 or TRBV6-3 and TRBJ1-1; 7 bases map to TRBD1. CDR3 size: 14 residues. CDR1 MNHEY and CDR2 SVGEGT come from the germline V gene. V was clipped by 2 bases and J by 1 base; unmatched bases: 1. The CDR3 nucleotides read TGTGCCAGCAGTTACAAGGGGGCGAACACTGAAGCTTTCTTT. It specifies CASSYKGANTEAFF.

The chain joins TRBV5-5 to TRBJ2-3; a possible D gene is TRBD1 (6 bases). V was pared by 4 bases and J by 2 bases, with 11 bases between. Germline CDR1 SGHKS, CDR2 YYEKEE (reference sequence). This CDR3 is 14 amino acids long. CDR3 sequence: CASSADSYTDTQYF. The CDR3 DNA sequence: TGTGCCAGCAGCGCGGACAGCTACACAGATACGCAGTATTTT.

V and J are TRBV25-1 and TRBJ1-4; D unresolved. Germline V gene data show CDR1 as MGHDK and CDR2 as SYGVNS. CDR3 length: 16 amino acids. V was pared by 2 bases and J by 0 bases, with 10 bases between. CDR3 in DNA: TGTGCCAGCAGTGAACCCCGACCGTCAACTAATGAAAAACTGTTTTTT. Translating it yields CASSEPRPSTNEKLFF.

The V gene is TRBV6-5, the J gene TRBJ2-7; D is possibly TRBD1 or TRBD2 (5 bases each). CDR1 and CDR2 (germline): MNHEY, SVGAGI. The CDR3 consists of 15 residues. V lost 5 bases and J lost 4, with 18 bases in between. This CDR3 is CASSIIRVGEYEQYF. The CDR3 DNA reads TGTGCCAGCAGTATAATAAGGGTAGGGGAGTACGAGCAGTACTTC.

The chain links TRBV3-1 (or the pseudogene TRBV3-2) to TRBJ1-3; 7 positions agree with TRBD1. V lost 4 bases to trimming and J lost 3 bases; unmatched junction nucleotides: 3. Germline CDR1 LGHDT, CDR2 YNNKEL (reference sequence). The CDR3 loop spans 14 amino acids. The CDR3 DNA follows: TGTGCCAGCAGCCCGACAGGGATTGGAAACACCATATATTTT. As protein: CASSPTGIGNTIYF.